The sample holds many counts of the clone carrying this T cell receptor (beta chain). The entry originates in a study of early T cells in non-severe SARS-CoV-2 infection. One entry per CDR3 protein, called by TCRdb with MiXCR from the 5' RACE reads. The repertoire holds roughly 63,000 distinct CDR3 sequences, 10% to 15% seen once, with around 5% in the top ten. The sequence derives from an adult who was a healthcare worker with PCR-confirmed SARS-CoV-2 infection or an uninfected control (not recorded which). The sequencing input was whole blood.

The CDR3 loop is CASSLGSGYPTDTQYF. The CDR3 region has the DNA TGTGCCAGCAGCCTTGGTAGCGGGTACCCCACAGATACGCAGTATTTT. V gene TRBV7-2 combines with J gene TRBJ2-3, with 7 bases fitting TRBD2. The germline V gene encodes CDR1 SGHTA and CDR2 FQGNSA. This CDR3 is 16 amino acids long. With V trimmed by 5 bases and J by 2 bases, 10 bases remained unmatched.